A single sample gave rise to the 25 T cell receptor beta chains below, sequenced in a study of T cell clusters in autoimmune cytopenias. Approximately 36,000 genome equivalents of blood DNA were amplified for TRB. One tube held mixed TRB-A and TRB-B primer pools for touch-down PCR. TCRdb reworked the multiplex PCR reads into one entry per CDR3 protein, no DNA. This sample's table reports several thousand distinct CDR3 sequences. These data also formed part of another study, on T cell repertoires in aging, cancer and after chemotherapy.

Sequences were obtained from peripheral blood. The receptors come from a human donor in good health.

This clonotype registers medium-sized by frequency. This chain joins TRBV7-6 and TRBJ2-3; TCRdb gives TRBD1 as the D gene, but with no DNA this cannot be confirmed. The germline V gene has CDR1 SGHVS and CDR2 FNYEAQ. The CDR3 loop spans 15 amino acids. The CDR3 region is CASSLELGGAGTQYF.

This clonotype is identified as medium-sized (0.01 to 0.1%) from frequency. The chain employs TRBV19 and TRBJ1-4. Germline V gives CDR1 LNHDA, CDR2 SQIVND (reference sequence). The CDR3 totals 16 residues. The CDR3 region is CASSSFLASTNEKLFF.

The V gene is TRBV20-1, the J gene TRBJ2-1; the TCRdb D gene call, TRBD2, has no DNA to confirm it. The CDR3 runs to 14 residues. CDR1 and CDR2 from the germline V gene are DFQATT and SNEGSKA (reference sequence). The CDR3 loop reads CSARGLAGGSEQFF.

The CDR3 spells CASSQILAGEAPNEQFF. The gene calls are TRBV4-3 and TRBJ2-1; TCRdb designates TRBD2, a call that cannot be tested without DNA. This CDR3 is built from 17 residues. The germline gives CDR1 LGHNA, CDR2 YSLEER.

This chain's CDR3 is CASSVEGTGEDTQYF. This sequence joins TRBV9 and TRBJ2-3; TCRdb outputs TRBD1, but without DNA this stays unchecked. CDR1 SGDLS and CDR2 YYNGEE come from the germline V gene. The CDR3 consists of 15 residues.

This chain joins TRBV7-9 and TRBJ1-1; the TRBD1 assignment by TCRdb is unverifiable without DNA. Germline V lookup: CDR1 SEHNR, CDR2 FQNEAQ (reference sequence). The CDR3 extends over 13 amino acids. The CDR3 reads CASSLQGGTEAFF.

According to its frequency, this clonotype is medium-sized (0.01 to 0.1%). The chain has TRBV6-5 and TRBJ2-7; TCRdb's D call of TRBD1 is untestable without DNA. This CDR3 comprises 15 residues. CDR1 MNHEY and CDR2 SVGAGI come from the germline V gene. CDR3 region: CASSPDRGRMNEQYF.

CDR3 protein: CASSKTGGVGFTDTQYF. The rearrangement links TRBV7-9 to TRBJ2-3; TCRdb indicates TRBD1, and absent DNA this call remains unverified. Per the germline V gene, CDR1 is SEHNR and CDR2 is FQNEAQ (reference sequence). The CDR3 extends over 17 amino acids. The full variable domain, completed using reference TRBV7-9 and TRBJ2-3, is DTGVSQNPRHKITKRGQNVTFRCDPISEHNRLYWYRQTLGQGPEFLTYFQNEAQLEKSRLLSDRFSAERPKGSFSTLEIQRTEQGDSAMYLCASSKTGGVGFTDTQYFGPGTRLTVL.

The rearrangement uses TRBV7-9 and TRBJ2-5; TCRdb reports TRBD1, a call that lacks DNA to check it against. CDR3 length equals 13 residues. Germline values: CDR1 SEHNR, CDR2 FQNEAQ (reference sequence). The CDR3 is CASSRGRLETQYF.

V gene TRBV29-1 combines with J gene TRBJ2-1; the D gene TCRdb calls, TRBD1, cannot be checked with no DNA. Germline loops: CDR1 SQVTM, CDR2 ANQGSEA. The CDR3 totals 15 residues. The CDR3 loop is CSVEGQLEGYNEQFF.

The V call is TRBV6-6, the J call TRBJ1-4; TCRdb's D gene call, TRBD1, goes unchecked for lack of DNA. The CDR3 runs to 15 residues. Germline values: CDR1 MNHNY, CDR2 SVGAGI (reference sequence). The CDR3 protein is CASSSRGQGPEKLFF.

V usage is TRBV6-5 and J usage is TRBJ2-5; without DNA, the TCRdb call of TRBD1 cannot be checked. This CDR3 contains 16 residues. The germline V gene encodes CDR1 MNHEY and CDR2 SVGAGI. CDR3 residues: CASSFGTGGKGETQYF.

The genes are TRBV6-2 or TRBV6-3 and TRBJ1-3. Germline V CDR1 and CDR2: MNHEY, SVGEGT. This CDR3 comprises 15 residues. The CDR3 here is CASSYSGRSGNTIYF.

The J gene is TRBJ2-5, the V gene TRBV7-9; the TCRdb call, TRBD1, lacks DNA for checking. This CDR3 region has 14 residues. CDR1 is SEHNR and CDR2 is FQNEAQ in the germline V gene (reference sequence). The CDR3 loop reads CASSADRIQETQYF. The full variable domain, rest sourced from reference TRBV7-9 and TRBJ2-5, is DTGVSQNPRHKITKRGQNVTFRCDPISEHNRLYWYRQTLGQGPEFLTYFQNEAQLEKSRLLSDRFSAERPKGSFSTLEIQRTEQGDSAMYLCASSADRIQETQYFGPGTRLLVL.

The CDR3 region is CASSRLAGSYEQYF. The V and J genes are TRBV6-5 and TRBJ2-7; TCRdb outputs TRBD2, but without DNA this stays unchecked. Germline V gene sequence: CDR1 MNHEY, CDR2 SVGAGI. CDR3 length: 14 amino acids.

The chain couples TRBV20-1 to TRBJ1-4. This CDR3 contains 13 residues. Germline CDR1 reads DFQATT; CDR2 reads SNEGSKA (reference sequence). Here the CDR3 reads CSAATATNEKLFF.

This clonotype is classed as medium-sized (0.01 to 0.1%) by frequency. The V gene is TRBV6-5, the J gene TRBJ2-1; the TCRdb call, TRBD2, lacks DNA for checking. Germline-derived CDR1 and CDR2 are MNHEY and SVGAGI. CDR3 length equals 15 residues. The CDR3 loop is CASRWGGRDYNEQFF.

Its frequency marks this clonotype as medium-sized. The V gene is TRBV10-3, the J gene TRBJ2-2; TCRdb returns TRBD2, unconfirmable since there is no DNA. Per germline, CDR1 ENHRY and CDR2 SYGVKD. The CDR3 loop spans 14 amino acids. The CDR3 here is CAINLAGNTGELFF.

This chain connects TRBV27 to TRBJ1-2; without DNA, the TCRdb call of TRBD1 cannot be checked. Per the germline V gene, CDR1 is MNHEY and CDR2 is SMNVEV (reference sequence). The CDR3 consists of 15 residues. The CDR3 protein is CASSWGQGNLYGYTF.

The V gene is TRBV4-3, the J gene TRBJ1-2; lacking DNA, the TRBD1 call made by TCRdb goes unchecked. The germline V gene encodes CDR1 LGHNA and CDR2 YSLEER. The CDR3 is 13 residues long. CDR3 in amino acids: CASSREGATGYTF.

Considering frequency, this clonotype is large. The V and J genes are TRBV29-1 and TRBJ2-2; the TCRdb call, TRBD1, lacks DNA for checking. Germline V gene lookup returns CDR1 SQVTM and CDR2 ANQGSEA. CDR3 size: 15 residues. The CDR3 loop is CSVVGTGGVVGELFF.

Its frequency marks this clonotype as medium-sized (0.01 to 0.1%). J is TRBJ2-7 and V is TRBV6-1; the D call of TRBD2 rests on TCRdb alone, since no DNA is present to check it. CDR1 and CDR2 (germline): MNHNS, SASEGT. The CDR3 extends over 15 amino acids. The CDR3 here is CASSDLTSGVYEQYF.

This CDR3 reads CASSQDKGSRGYEQYF. This chain uses TRBV4-2 with TRBJ2-7; the D call of TRBD1 rests on TCRdb alone, since no DNA is present to check it. The CDR3 covers 16 residues. The germline V gene has CDR1 LGHNA and CDR2 YNFKEQ.

The chain joins TRBV18 to TRBJ1-6. The CDR3 is 15 residues long. Germline CDR1 KGHSH, CDR2 LQKENI. The CDR3 reads CASSPRRDYNSPLHF.

The V gene is TRBV10-3, the J gene TRBJ2-7. CDR1 and CDR2 (germline): ENHRY, SYGVKD. The CDR3 covers 12 residues. Here the CDR3 reads CAISEFSSEQYF.